A single sample gave rise to the 30 T cell receptor beta chains below, sequenced in a study of cytomegalovirus exposure and HLA in healthy donors. The PCR made use of 60 Vbeta and 13 Jbeta primers. Sequencing was performed with immunoSEQ multiplex PCR; in TCRdb, only in-frame clones are kept and a portion is missing. The table has around 300,000 clones, under 80% seen once. Sequenced sample: PBMCs. Source of these receptors: a female donor in good health and CMV-seronegative.

CDR3 DNA: TGCGCCAGCAGCCAACAACTAGCGGGAGGGCCTTATGAGCAGTTCTTC. It encodes CASSQQLAGGPYEQFF. This chain uses TRBV4-1 with TRBJ2-1; 13 nucleotides agree with TRBD2. The CDR3 consists of 16 residues. V shed 2 bases and J 8 bases; nucleotides not matched to a gene: 6. Looked up from germline, CDR1 is MGHRA and CDR2 is YSYEKL.

The CDR3 region is CASSPPLGTRSTDTQYF. The CDR3 region has the DNA TGTGCCAGCTCACCACCTCTCGGGACTAGATCCACAGATACGCAGTATTTT. This sequence joins TRBV18 and TRBJ2-3, with TRBD2 matching 8 bases. Germline CDR1 is KGHSH and CDR2 is LQKENI. Germline trimming cut 0 bases from V and 2 bases from J; bases unmatched to any gene: 7. This CDR3 spans 17 amino acids.

V usage is TRBV5-5 and J usage is TRBJ2-7; D might be TRBD1 (5 bases). The CDR3 length is 14 residues. Trimming cost V 3 bases and J 4 bases, with 14 bases left between them. Germline V CDR1 and CDR2: SGHKS, YYEKEE (reference sequence). As DNA, the CDR3 is TGTGCCAGCAGCTGGGGTCCGACAGCTTACGAGCAGTACTTC. Translation gives CASSWGPTAYEQYF.

This clone was recorded once. CDR3 loop: CASSGSSPGAKNIQYF. As DNA, the CDR3 is TGTGCCAGCAGTGGTTCTAGCCCGGGGGCCAAAAACATTCAGTACTTC. The gene calls are TRBV25-1 and TRBJ2-4, with a tentative D call TRBD2 (5 bases). Germline loops: CDR1 MGHDK, CDR2 SYGVNS. CDR3 length: 16 residues. Trimming pared 4 bases from V and 1 base from J, leaving 14 bases between.

This chain connects TRBV27 to TRBJ2-5; possible D gene TRBD1, 6 bases. The J call may be faulty, since TRBJ2-7 better matches the DNA end. From germline, CDR1 is MNHEY and CDR2 SMNVEV (reference sequence). CDR3 length: 13 residues. The DNA for the CDR3 is TGTGCCAGCAGACCCACAGGGCCCTACGAGCAGTACTTC. Amino acids: CASRPTGPYEQYF.

This clone was picked up one time. The rearrangement uses TRBV2 and TRBJ2-3; 10 nucleotides agree with TRBD2. Germline V gives CDR1 SNHLY, CDR2 FYNNEI. This CDR3 has 14 amino acids. Trimming cost V 6 bases and J 5 bases; bases outside gene matches: 5. The CDR3 sequence is CASRGTSEIDTQYF. CDR3 bases: TGTGCCAGCAGAGGGACTAGCGAAATAGATACGCAGTATTTT.

The J gene is TRBJ2-5, the V gene TRBV6-1; D is ambiguous. This CDR3 contains 14 residues. The V end lost 2 bases, the J end lost 5 bases, and 12 bases lay between the germline ends. Looked up from germline, CDR1 is MNHNS and CDR2 is SASEGT. The CDR3 region has the DNA TGTGCCAGCAGTGAATCATTTGAGGAGGAGACCCAGTACTTC. Its translation is CASSESFEEETQYF.

The chain joins TRBV11-2 to TRBJ1-5; 9 bases are a match to TRBD1. CDR1 and CDR2 from the germline V gene are SGHAT and FQNNGV. The CDR3 runs 17 residues. V dropped 3 bases and J dropped 3; count of bases not matched to a gene: 9. Here the CDR3 reads CASSLGTGLPFNQPQHF. The DNA for the CDR3 is TGTGCCAGCAGCTTGGGGACAGGGCTGCCGTTCAATCAGCCCCAGCATTTT.

This chain links TRBV7-9 with TRBJ2-7, with D perhaps matching TRBD2 (5 bases). Germline values: CDR1 SEHNR, CDR2 FQNEAQ (reference sequence). The CDR3 is 14 residues long. Trimming shortened V by 2 bases and J by 0 bases, and 8 bases separated the two germline ends. In DNA form, the CDR3 reads TGTGCCAGCAGCTTATCGGGGAACTCCTACGAGCAGTACTTC. Translated: CASSLSGNSYEQYF.

The gene calls are TRBV5-1 and TRBJ1-2; 9 bases fit TRBD1. The CDR3 contains 17 residues. The germline V gene has CDR1 SGHRS and CDR2 YFSETQ. J gave up 7 bases and V 4 bases, and 17 bases lay outside the gene matches. CDR3 sequence: CASSPLGGQGPFGGYTF. CDR3 bases: TGCGCCAGCAGCCCCCTCGGGGGACAGGGCCCATTTGGTGGCTACACCTTC.

V gene TRBV5-4 combines with J gene TRBJ2-3; D is unclear. CDR1 SGHNT and CDR2 YYREEE come from the germline V gene (reference sequence). CDR3 size: 15 residues. V lost 0 bases and J lost 1, with 9 bases in between. CDR3 coding DNA: TGTGCCAGCAGCTTGGATCAAATTGGCACAGATACGCAGTATTTT. Translating gives CASSLDQIGTDTQYF.

The CDR3 region has the DNA TGCGCCAGCAGCCTAGCGGGAGTCGTCATAGAGACCCAGTACTTC. It encodes CASSLAGVVIETQYF. The V call is TRBV5-1, the J call TRBJ2-5, with TRBD2 identical over 10 bases. CDR1 is SGHRS, CDR2 YFSETQ, per germline. V trimming: 4 bases; J trimming: 4 bases; junction bases outside the gene matches: 7. This CDR3 spans 15 amino acids.

Only one count was recorded for this clone. DNA for the CDR3: TGTGCCAGCAGTCCGAAGAAGGGACAGGGACCCTCTGGGGCCAACGTCCTGACTTTC. Its protein is CASSPKKGQGPSGANVLTF. This rearrangement joins TRBV28 to TRBJ2-6, with TRBD1 matching over 9 bases. CDR3 length: 19 residues. Trimming took 5 bases from V and 0 from J; bases not matched to a gene: 11. In germline, CDR1 is MDHEN, CDR2 SYDVKM.

This clone has more than one count but fewer than ten. The chain links TRBV7-9 to TRBJ1-2; 10 nucleotides match TRBD1. Germline CDR1 and CDR2: SEHNR and FQNEAQ (reference sequence). The CDR3 is 14 amino acids. V was pared by 3 bases and J by 8 bases, with 6 bases of the junction left unmatched. This CDR3 is CASSFMDRGSGYTF. The CDR3 DNA follows: TGTGCCAGCAGCTTTATGGACAGGGGGTCGGGCTACACCTTC.

This clone was detected a few times. This chain connects TRBV14 to TRBJ2-1; 9 nucleotides match TRBD2. V lost 4 bases and J lost 5; bases outside the gene matches: 9. CDR3 length equals 16 residues. Germline V gene lookup returns CDR1 SGHDN and CDR2 FVKESK. CDR3 nucleotide sequence: TGTGCCAGCAGCCCAGGGAGCGGGAGGTTTAACAATGAGCAGTTCTTC. The encoded protein is CASSPGSGRFNNEQFF. The full variable domain, in which reference TRBV14 and TRBJ2-1 provide the parts outside the CDR3, is EAGVTQFPSHSVIEKGQTVTLRCDPISGHDNLYWYRRVMGKEIKFLLHFVKESKQDESGMPNNRFLAERTGGTYSTLKVQPAELEDSGVYFCASSPGSGRFNNEQFFGPGTRLTVL.

The genes are TRBV5-1 and TRBJ2-3; 9 nucleotides agree with TRBD1. V shed 1 base and J 0 bases; nucleotides not matched to a gene: 3. The CDR3 spans 16 residues. Germline loops: CDR1 SGHRS, CDR2 YFSETQ. Here the CDR3 reads CASSLTGTGSTDTQYF. The CDR3 DNA reads TGCGCCAGCAGCTTGACCGGGACAGGGAGCACAGATACGCAGTATTTT.

This clone came up once. This chain connects TRBV9 to TRBJ2-3; 8 bases match TRBD2. There are 15 residues in the CDR3. Germline V gene data show CDR1 as SGDLS and CDR2 as YYNGEE. V trimming: 0 bases; J trimming: 3 bases; junction bases outside the gene matches: 3. CDR3 sequence reads: CASSVAGGSTDTQYF. In DNA, the CDR3 is TGTGCCAGCAGCGTAGCGGGAGGGAGTACAGATACGCAGTATTTT.

The V and J genes are TRBV7-9 and TRBJ2-7, with TRBD1 matching 7 bases. The CDR3 length is 15 residues. From germline, CDR1 is SEHNR and CDR2 FQNEAQ (reference sequence). With V trimmed by 1 base and J by 0 bases, 3 bases remained unmatched. Written as DNA, the CDR3 is TGTGCCAGCAGCTTAGGGGGACAGAACTCCTACGAGCAGTACTTC. Protein product: CASSLGGQNSYEQYF.

The CDR3 DNA sequence: TGTGCCAGCACTCGACAGCCGGTCGGCACAGATACGCAGTATTTT. Residues: CASTRQPVGTDTQYF. The J gene is TRBJ2-3, the V gene TRBV6-1; tentatively, D is TRBD1 (5 bases). Trimming removed 7 bases from V and 1 base from J, with 15 bases in between. The germline CDR1 and CDR2 sequences are MNHNS and SASEGT. The CDR3 extends over 15 amino acids.

J is TRBJ2-7 and V is TRBV2; D perhaps matches TRBD2 (6 bases). CDR1 SNHLY and CDR2 FYNNEI come from the germline V gene. V lost 7 bases, J lost 2 bases, and 9 bases lay in between. The CDR3 totals 12 residues. CDR3 amino acids: CASTSETYEQYF. CDR3 in DNA: TGTGCCAGCACTAGCGAGACCTACGAGCAGTACTTC.

V gene TRBV27 combines with J gene TRBJ2-3, with a tentative D call TRBD2 (6 bases). The ends were cut back, 2 bases at V and 2 bases at J, with 14 bases in the middle. This CDR3 spans 16 amino acids. Germline CDR1 and CDR2: MNHEY and SMNVEV (reference sequence). This CDR3 is CASSLTPGLYTDTQYF. Here the CDR3 DNA reads TGTGCCAGCAGTTTAACTCCGGGACTTTACACAGATACGCAGTATTTT.

This clone was found a few times. The chain has TRBV15 and TRBJ2-3, with 10 bases that match TRBD2. Germline values: CDR1 LNHNV, CDR2 YYDKDF (reference sequence). Trimming at V came to 6 bases and at J to 0 bases, leaving 0 bases not matched to a gene. The CDR3 runs to 14 residues. For the CDR3, the DNA is TGTGCCACCAGGACTAGCGGGAGCACAGATACGCAGTATTTT. This sequence encodes CATRTSGSTDTQYF.

The chain has TRBV19 and TRBJ1-3, with D tentatively TRBD1 (6 bases). V was cut by 9 bases and J by 3 bases, with 15 bases left in between. Germline values: CDR1 LNHDA, CDR2 SQIVND (reference sequence). The CDR3 is 14 amino acids. CDR3 nucleotide sequence: TGTGCCAGCTTGGACAGACAAATTGGAAACACCATATATTTT. Its protein product is CASLDRQIGNTIYF.

The J gene is TRBJ2-7, the V gene TRBV6-1; 8 positions match TRBD2. From germline, CDR1 is MNHNS and CDR2 SASEGT. The CDR3 contains 13 residues. The ends lost 6 bases at V and 8 bases at J; junction bases unmatched: 9. CDR3: CASRSIAGPQQYF. The CDR3 DNA follows: TGTGCCAGCAGGTCCATAGCGGGGCCTCAGCAGTACTTC.

The chain employs TRBV11-2 and TRBJ2-1; TRBD2 matches at 9 bases. Trimming at V came to 8 bases and at J to 4 bases, leaving 9 bases not matched to a gene. Germline V gene data show CDR1 as SGHAT and CDR2 as FQNNGV. The CDR3 runs 15 residues. The CDR3 is CASDDAGGPYNEQFF. The DNA of the CDR3 is TGTGCCAGCGACGACGCGGGAGGGCCTTACAATGAGCAGTTCTTC.

The chain couples TRBV28 to TRBJ2-7, with a possible D match to TRBD2 (7 bases). The V and J ends lost 7 bases and 7 bases respectively, with 20 bases between them. The CDR3 runs 14 residues. Germline CDR1 MDHEN, CDR2 SYDVKM. DNA for the CDR3: TGTGCCAGCATAGAAGGCGGGGGCCTACGGGAGCAGTACTTC. Translated: CASIEGGGLREQYF.

The chain carries TRBV2 and TRBJ2-7, with D unresolved. This CDR3 contains 13 residues. Germline-derived CDR1 and CDR2 are SNHLY and FYNNEI. V lost 7 bases, J lost 4 bases, and 14 bases lay in between. CDR3 bases: TGTGCCAGCAAAGGAGAATGGTTTTACGAGCAGTACTTC. Its translation: CASKGEWFYEQYF.

This CDR3 is CASGWETSGSRGYEQYF. The CDR3 DNA follows: TGTGCCAGTGGATGGGAGACTAGCGGGAGTAGGGGTTACGAGCAGTACTTC. V and J are TRBV28 and TRBJ2-7; TRBD2 agrees at 12 bases. Per the germline V gene, CDR1 is MDHEN and CDR2 is SYDVKM. This CDR3 region has 17 residues. The V and J ends lost 9 bases and 4 bases, in that order; junction bases with no gene match: 16.

The gene calls are TRBV27 and TRBJ2-5; 8 bases map to TRBD1. V was clipped by 6 bases and J by 4 bases; unmatched bases: 7. This CDR3 has 14 residues. The germline gives CDR1 MNHEY, CDR2 SMNVEV (reference sequence). The CDR3 sequence: CASSGTGSSETQYF. The CDR3, as DNA: TGTGCCAGCAGCGGGACAGGTTCATCAGAGACCCAGTACTTC.

V usage is TRBV29-1 and J usage is TRBJ2-5; 9 positions agree with TRBD1. The J call may be wrong; the DNA end is better matched by TRBJ2-7. The CDR3 is made up of 18 amino acids. Germline V gene lookup returns CDR1 SQVTM and CDR2 ANQGSEA. CDR3 in DNA: TGCAGCGTTGTCGTGGGACAGGGACGACGACCTAGCTCCTACGAGCAGTACTTC. This translates into CSVVVGQGRRPSSYEQYF.